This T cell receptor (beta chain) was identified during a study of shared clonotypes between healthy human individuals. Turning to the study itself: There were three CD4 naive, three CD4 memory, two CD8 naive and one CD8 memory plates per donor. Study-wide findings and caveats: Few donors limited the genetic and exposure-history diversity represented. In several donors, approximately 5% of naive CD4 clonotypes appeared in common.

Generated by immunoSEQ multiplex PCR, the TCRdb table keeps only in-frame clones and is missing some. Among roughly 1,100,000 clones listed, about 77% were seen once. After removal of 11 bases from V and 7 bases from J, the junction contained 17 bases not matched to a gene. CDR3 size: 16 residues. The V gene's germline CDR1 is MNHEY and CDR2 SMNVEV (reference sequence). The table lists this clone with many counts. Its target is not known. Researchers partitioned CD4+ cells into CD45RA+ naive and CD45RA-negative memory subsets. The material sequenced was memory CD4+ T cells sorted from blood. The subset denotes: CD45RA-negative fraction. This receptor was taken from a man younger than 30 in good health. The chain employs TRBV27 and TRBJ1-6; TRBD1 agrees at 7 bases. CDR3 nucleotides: TGTGCCCCAAGATCCATAACAGGGGCTTCCAATTCACCCCTCCACTTT. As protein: CAPRSITGASNSPLHF.